This paragraph reports one TCR beta chain. Its cognate antigen has yet to be identified. Base qualities are missing; no much larger clone stands one base away. Ex vivo total memory CD4+ samples were sequenced at deep level, with detection sensitivity of one cell in 200,000. The QIAamp DNA Micro Kit was used to extract genomic DNA from cell pellets, and spectrophotometry was used to check the DNA quantity and purity. The immunoSEQ multiplex PCR assay was used to amplify TCR Vbeta CDR3 regions. Amplicons were sequenced on the Illumina HiSeq platform. The retrieved sequences were 87 nucleotides long and included the CDR3 region. Under the source paper's analysis protocol: A unique productive TCR Vbeta nucleotide sequence was defined as a clonotype and was quantified by productive template frequency from ImmunoSEQ Analyzer V3.0. Expanded clonotypes were defined by a threshold at the top 5th percentile of each frequency-ranked repertoire. Repertoire overlap was computed as Chao-Jaccard with the R package fossil and visualized by nonmetric multidimensional scaling with the R package MASS. TCRdb mirrors the immuneACCESS table, restricted to in-frame sequences. Some clones are absent from its copies; in checked studies, under half trace to an unresolved V gene, and the reason for the others is unknown. The V and J calls and clone size were taken over from that table, and D and trimming were inferred from the DNA. Counted in this sample were 25,000 to 35,000 clones; roughly four fifths of them appeared once. Approximately 1.5% of the sample belongs to the ten largest clones.

The sample belongs to a study of human CD4 T cells and Enterobacteriaceae (TCRdb year 2020). On the study overall, not on this receptor specifically: The only basis for inferring the reactivity of ex vivo clonotypes was matching nucleotide sequences to CFSE-low cultures from the same donors. Ex vivo, broadly cross-reactive clonotypes were observed to appear more expanded than specific clonotypes, with 11 of 19 and about 65% of the 34 being found within the top 5%.

Memory CD4+ T cells, defined as all CD4+ cells except CD45RA+CCR7+CD95- naive cells, were FACS-sorted on a FACSAria III to over 95% purity. Blood from healthy donors was obtained from blood donation centers in Switzerland. Total CD4+ T cells and monocytes were enriched by positive selection with CD4 and CD14 magnetic microbeads. Before sorting, CD8+, CD14+, CD16+, CD56+, CD19+ and CD25-bright cells were excluded. To assess in vivo expansion of bacteria-reactive clonotypes, total memory CD4+ T cells from two blood donors were sequenced directly ex vivo. Peripheral blood mononuclear cells were isolated from donor blood using Ficoll-Paque Plus. The sequencing input was memory CD4+ T cells from blood. What the cell subset or site label conveys for this sample: total memory CD4 T cells sorted directly ex vivo, unstimulated. This receptor was identified in a human donor in good health.

The DNA sequence reads TGTGCCAGCGCCAGGACAGCGACGTCGGAGACCCAGTACTTC. The encoded protein is CASARTATSETQYF. This chain is built from TRBV19 and TRBJ2-5, with TRBD1 tentatively as D gene (6 bases match). The germline V gene (reference sequence) specifies LNHDA as CDR1 and SQIVND as CDR2. The V end loses 9 bases and the J end loses 5 bases, and a stretch of 19 bases separates them. There are 14 amino acids in the CDR3, from cysteine to phenylalanine inclusive. Of all the DNA, just the CDR3 is kept, 42 bases in frame from base 1.